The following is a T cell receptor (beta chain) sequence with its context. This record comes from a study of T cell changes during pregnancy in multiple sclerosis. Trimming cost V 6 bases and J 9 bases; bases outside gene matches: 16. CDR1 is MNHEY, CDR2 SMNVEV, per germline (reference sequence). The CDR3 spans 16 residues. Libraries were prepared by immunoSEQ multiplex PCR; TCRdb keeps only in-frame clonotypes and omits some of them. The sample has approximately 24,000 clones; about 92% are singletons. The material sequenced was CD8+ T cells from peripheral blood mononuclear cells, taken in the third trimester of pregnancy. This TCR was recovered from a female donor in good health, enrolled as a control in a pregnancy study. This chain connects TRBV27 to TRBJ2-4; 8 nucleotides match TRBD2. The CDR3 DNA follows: TGTGCCAGCAGCCCGAATAGCGGGATTGACTTGGGCATTCAGTACTTC. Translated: CASSPNSGIDLGIQYF.